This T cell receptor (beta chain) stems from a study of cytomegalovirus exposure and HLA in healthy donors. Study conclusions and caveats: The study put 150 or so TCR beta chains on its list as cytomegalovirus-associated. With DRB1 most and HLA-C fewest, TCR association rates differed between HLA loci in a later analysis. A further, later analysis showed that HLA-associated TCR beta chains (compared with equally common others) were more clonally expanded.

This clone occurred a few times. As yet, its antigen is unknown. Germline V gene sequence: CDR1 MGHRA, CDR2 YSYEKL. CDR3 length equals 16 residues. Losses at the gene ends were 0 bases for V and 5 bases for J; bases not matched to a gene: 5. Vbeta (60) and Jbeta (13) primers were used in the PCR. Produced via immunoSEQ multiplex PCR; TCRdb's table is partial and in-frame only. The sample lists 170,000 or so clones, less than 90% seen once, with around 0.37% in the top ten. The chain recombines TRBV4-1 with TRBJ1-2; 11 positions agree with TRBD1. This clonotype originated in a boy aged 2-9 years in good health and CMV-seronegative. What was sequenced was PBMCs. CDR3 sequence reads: CASSQDPGTGGYGYTF. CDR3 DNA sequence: TGCGCCAGCAGCCAAGATCCGGGGACAGGGGGATATGGCTACACCTTC.